The 8 T cell receptor beta chains in this list originate from one sample, sequenced in a study of metastatic and nonmetastatic thyroid tumors. MiXCR reprocessed the PCR reads for TCRdb. This table has about 92,000 clones, under 15% appearing once. The entire patient cohort was treatment-naive prior to thyroid surgery. Specimen: blood. These TCRs come from a female donor with papillary thyroid cancer or a benign thyroid nodule (not recorded which). Some clones in this sample may be carry-over from other donors' samples.

This clone showed up many times. The chain employs TRBV18 and TRBJ2-1, with 7 bases lining up with TRBD2. CDR3 size: 16 residues. The V gene's germline CDR1 is KGHSH and CDR2 LQKENI. Trimming cost V 6 bases and J 0 bases; bases outside gene matches: 8. CDR3 sequence (DNA): TGTGCCAGCTCTCGGGACTATTCAAGCTCCTACAATGAGCAGTTCTTC. It codes for CASSRDYSSSYNEQFF. Together with reference TRBV18 and TRBJ2-1, the CDR3 gives the full variable domain: NAGVMQNPRHLVRRRGQEARLRCSPMKGHSHVYWYRQLPEEGLKFMVYLQKENIIDESGMPKERFSAEFPKEGPSILRIQQVVRGDSAAYFCASSRDYSSSYNEQFFGPGTRLTVL.

This clone was counted at least ten times. This rearrangement joins TRBV5-1 to TRBJ1-1; D call uncertain. CDR1 is SGHRS and CDR2 is YFSETQ in the germline V gene. The CDR3 consists of 14 residues. V shed 0 bases and J shed 1 base, with 7 bases lying between them. CDR3 coding DNA: TGCGCCAGCAGCTTGGAAACAGCGAACACTGAAGCTTTCTTT. Translation gives CASSLETANTEAFF.

The genes are TRBV9 and TRBJ1-6; D possibly corresponds to TRBD1 (6 bases). This CDR3 is built from 14 residues. The V end was cut by 2 bases, the J end by 7 bases, with 10 bases between. Per the germline V gene, CDR1 is SGDLS and CDR2 is YYNGEE. The CDR3 reads CASSVVDSNSPLHF. CDR3 DNA: TGTGCCAGCAGCGTTGTGGACAGCAATTCACCCCTCCACTTT.

With regard to this clone: A much bigger clone sits one base away, suggesting this may be a read error. This chain connects TRBV3-1 to TRBJ2-5; 10 bases are shared with TRBD2. The CDR3 extends over 15 amino acids. CDR1 and CDR2 from the germline V gene are LGHDT and YNNKEL (reference sequence). J lost 7 bases, V lost 2 bases, and 7 bases had no gene match. CDR3 in amino acids: CASSQTSGAEVTQYF. The CDR3 coding sequence is TGTGCCAGCAGCCAAACTAGCGGGGCCGAGGTGACCCAGTACTTC.

The rearrangement uses TRBV6-6 and TRBJ2-7; D might be TRBD2 (5 bases). The CDR3 is 15 residues long. V gave up 4 bases and J gave up 3 bases, with 16 bases separating them. Germline lookup yields CDR1 MNHNY and CDR2 SVGAGI (reference sequence). CDR3 DNA sequence: TGTGCCAGCAGTTCTCCGAGGCTAGAGGGCTACGAGCAGTACTTC. Encoded protein: CASSSPRLEGYEQYF.

The J gene is TRBJ2-3, the V gene TRBV12-3 or TRBV12-4, with D hard to call. Trimming stripped 1 base from V and 6 bases from J, with 5 bases between. This CDR3 is built from 12 residues. CDR3 sequence (DNA): TGTGCCAGCAGTTTAGTCCCCGATACGCAGTATTTT. Protein sequence: CASSLVPDTQYF.

This clone was seen repeatedly, ten times or more. The chain recombines TRBV7-3 with TRBJ2-1; the D is unclear. Trimming took 0 bases from V and 5 from J, leaving 11 bases between them. Per the germline V gene, CDR1 is SGHTA and CDR2 is FQGTGA. This CDR3 contains 15 residues. This CDR3 is CASSLTGNLNNEQFF. The CDR3 coding sequence is TGTGCCAGCAGCTTAACTGGGAACCTCAACAATGAGCAGTTCTTC.

This clone was detected a few times. The chain employs TRBV12-3 or TRBV12-4 and TRBJ1-6; 10 bases map to TRBD1. Trimming cost V 6 bases and J 9 bases; bases outside gene matches: 8. CDR3 length: 15 residues. The DNA for the CDR3 is TGTGCCAGCAGCGGCGGGACAGGGGTAGGTTCACCCCTCCACTTT. Its translation is CASSGGTGVGSPLHF.